This record covers a single T cell receptor beta chain. Per the authors' pipeline: It was from reference gene primer amplification that nucleated cell counts were estimated. Clones were sequenced by immunoSEQ multiplex PCR, and TCRdb holds only the in-frame ones, with some missing. The DNA gave D and trimming, while V, J and clone size come from that table. Of about 260,000 clones listed, roughly 86% are singletons. The sample belongs to a study of blood T cell repertoires in COVID-19. Across the study: Researchers got acute and convalescent COVID-19 samples from the United States, Italy and Spain. T cells, B-cell-depleted T cells, or PBMCs provided the cDNA or gDNA that served as material.

Material for sequencing was peripheral blood. The TCR was taken from a man in his forties or fifties with active or convalescent COVID-19.

The chain's CDR3 is CASSSDRFNTEAFF. CDR3 nucleotides: TGTGCCAGCAGTTCGGACAGGTTCAACACTGAAGCTTTCTTT. The V call is TRBV2, the J call TRBJ1-1; 7 bases fit TRBD1. The CDR3 is made up of 14 amino acids. Losses at the gene ends were 5 bases for V and 2 bases for J; bases not matched to a gene: 5. The germline V gene encodes CDR1 SNHLY and CDR2 FYNNEI.